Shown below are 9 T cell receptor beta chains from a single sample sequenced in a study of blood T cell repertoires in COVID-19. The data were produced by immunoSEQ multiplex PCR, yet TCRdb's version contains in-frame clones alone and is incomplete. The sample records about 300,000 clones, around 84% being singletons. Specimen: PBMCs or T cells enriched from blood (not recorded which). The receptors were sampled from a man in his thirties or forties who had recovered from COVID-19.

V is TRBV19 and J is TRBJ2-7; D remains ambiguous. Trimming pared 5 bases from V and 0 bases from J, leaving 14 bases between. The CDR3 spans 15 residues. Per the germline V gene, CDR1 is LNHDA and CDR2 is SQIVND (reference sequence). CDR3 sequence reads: CASSQTGLSSYEQYF. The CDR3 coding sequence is TGTGCCAGTAGTCAAACGGGTCTTAGCTCCTACGAGCAGTACTTC.

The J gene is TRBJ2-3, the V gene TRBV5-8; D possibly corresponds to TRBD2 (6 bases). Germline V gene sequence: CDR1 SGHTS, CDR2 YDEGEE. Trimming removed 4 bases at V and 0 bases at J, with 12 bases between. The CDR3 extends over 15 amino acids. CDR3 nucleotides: TGTGCCAGCAGCCGCGGGGCAGGAAGCACAGATACGCAGTATTTT. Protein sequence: CASSRGAGSTDTQYF.

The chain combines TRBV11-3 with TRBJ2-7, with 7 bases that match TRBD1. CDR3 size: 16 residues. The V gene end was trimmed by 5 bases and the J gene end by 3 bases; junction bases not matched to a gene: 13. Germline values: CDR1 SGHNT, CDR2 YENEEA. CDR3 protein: CASSAPPRDRFYEQYF. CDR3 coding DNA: TGTGCCAGCAGCGCACCCCCGAGGGACAGATTCTACGAGCAGTACTTC.

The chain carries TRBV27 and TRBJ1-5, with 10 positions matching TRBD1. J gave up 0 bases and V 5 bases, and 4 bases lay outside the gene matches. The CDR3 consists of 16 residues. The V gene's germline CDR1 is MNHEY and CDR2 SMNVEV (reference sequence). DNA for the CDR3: TGTGCCAGCAGTAAGACAGGGGGCTATAGCAATCAGCCCCAGCATTTT. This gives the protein CASSKTGGYSNQPQHF.

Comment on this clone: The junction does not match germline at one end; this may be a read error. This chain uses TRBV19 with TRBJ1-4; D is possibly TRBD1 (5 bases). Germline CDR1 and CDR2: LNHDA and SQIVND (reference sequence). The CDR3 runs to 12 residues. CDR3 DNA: TGCGCTTCATCGGGGGGGTATGAAAAACTGTTTTTT. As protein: CASSGGYEKLFF.

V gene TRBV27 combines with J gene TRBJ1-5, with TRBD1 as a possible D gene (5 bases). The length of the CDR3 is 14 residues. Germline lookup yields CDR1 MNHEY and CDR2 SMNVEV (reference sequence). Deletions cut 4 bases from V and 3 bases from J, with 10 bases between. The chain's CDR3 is CASSYQGFNQPQHF. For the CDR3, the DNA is TGTGCCAGCAGTTATCAGGGATTCAATCAGCCCCAGCATTTT.

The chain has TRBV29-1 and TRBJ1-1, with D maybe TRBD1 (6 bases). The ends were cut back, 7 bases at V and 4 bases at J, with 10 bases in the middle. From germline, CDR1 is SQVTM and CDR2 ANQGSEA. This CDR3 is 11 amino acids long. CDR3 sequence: CSGGGGTEAFF. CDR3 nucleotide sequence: TGCAGCGGAGGGGGGGGCACTGAAGCTTTCTTT.

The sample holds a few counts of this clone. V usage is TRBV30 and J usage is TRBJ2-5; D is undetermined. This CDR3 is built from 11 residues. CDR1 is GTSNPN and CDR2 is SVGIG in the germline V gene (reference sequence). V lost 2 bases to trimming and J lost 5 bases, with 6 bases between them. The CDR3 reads CAWSPAETQYF. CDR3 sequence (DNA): TGTGCCTGGAGTCCCGCGGAGACCCAGTACTTC.

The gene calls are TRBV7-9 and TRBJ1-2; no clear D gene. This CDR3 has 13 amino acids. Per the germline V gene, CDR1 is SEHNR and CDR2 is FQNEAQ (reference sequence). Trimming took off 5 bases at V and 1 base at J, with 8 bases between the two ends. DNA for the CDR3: TGTGCCAGCAGCCCTAGCAGTAACTATGGCTACACCTTC. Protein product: CASSPSSNYGYTF.